This T cell receptor beta chain is drawn from a study of PD-L1 blockade in urothelial cancer. Study context: Blood drawn 3 weeks (second dose) and 6 weeks after treatment start was analyzed. Counts from blood samples showed a median of roughly 150,000 T cells.

Time point in this sample: peripheral blood 6 weeks after treatment start. Each patient presented with locally advanced or metastatic urothelial carcinoma. For each patient, 1 to 8 samples were obtained, pretreatment and on-treatment. The data were produced by immunoSEQ multiplex PCR, yet TCRdb's version contains in-frame clones alone and is incomplete. There are more than 95,000 clones in the sample; roughly 91% occur only once, and approximately 1.7% lies in the top ten. CDR1 MDHEN and CDR2 SYDVKM come from the germline V gene. The CDR3 contains 13 residues. V dropped 2 bases and J dropped 11 bases, with 15 bases sitting between them.

V is TRBV28 and J is TRBJ1-1; D is undetermined. The sequence was obtained from a man between 60 and 75 years old with urothelial cancer. Sequencing was performed on PBMCs, taken around atezolizumab (anti-PD-L1) treatment. As DNA, the CDR3 is TGTGCCAGCAGTTTACCTGGGCCCTTTGGGGCTTTCTTT. It encodes CASSLPGPFGAFF.